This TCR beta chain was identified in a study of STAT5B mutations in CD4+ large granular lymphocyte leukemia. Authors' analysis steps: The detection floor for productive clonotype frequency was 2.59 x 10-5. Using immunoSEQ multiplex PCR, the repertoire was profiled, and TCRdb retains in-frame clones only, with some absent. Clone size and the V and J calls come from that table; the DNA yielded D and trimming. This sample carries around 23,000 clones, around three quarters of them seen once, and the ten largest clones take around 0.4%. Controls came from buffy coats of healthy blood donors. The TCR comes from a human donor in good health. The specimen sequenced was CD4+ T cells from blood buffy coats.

The CDR3 DNA is TGTGCCAGCAGCCTTGGCCAGCGGGGCACTGAAGCTTTCTTT. Its translation is CASSLGQRGTEAFF. This rearrangement joins TRBV5-6 to TRBJ1-1; D call uncertain. The CDR3 is 14 amino acids. Trimming shortened V by 4 bases and J by 4 bases, and 14 bases separated the two germline ends. Looked up from germline, CDR1 is SGHDT and CDR2 is YYEEEE.